This TCR beta chain was captured in a study of regulatory T cells in long-lasting Graves disease. Study-wide results and caveats: Less diverse TCR repertoires were seen in persistent Graves' patients than in newly diagnosed ones.

Described time point: persistent/refractory GD, antithyroid drugs over 5 years with positive TRAb. RNA from PBMCs was the source of the TCR library. A note on this clonotype: What it recognizes is unknown.

The authors built TCR beta libraries using iRepertoire HTBI primers and Arm-PCR of CDR3 regions. TCRdb analysed the multiplex PCR reads with MiXCR anew, one entry per CDR3 protein. The sample has around 460,000 distinct CDR3 sequences, around a fifth seen once. Trimming removed 8 bases at V and 3 bases at J, with 13 bases between. The CDR3 sequence is 14 residues long. Germline CDR1 reads MNHEY; CDR2 reads SMNVEV (reference sequence). The V and J genes are TRBV27 and TRBJ2-2, with D perhaps matching TRBD1 (6 bases). The receptor's source is a female donor with Graves disease. The sample consisted of peripheral blood mononuclear cells (PBMCs), taken when the disease was refractory, from a patient treated with antithyroid drugs. CDR3 region: CASAFYRDTGELFF. CDR3 DNA: TGTGCCAGCGCCTTTTACAGGGACACCGGGGAGCTGTTTTTT.